This entry concerns a single T cell receptor beta chain. Its antigen is unknown. This sample was included in a study of T cells in Graves' hyperthyroidism and ophthalmopathy. Whole-study findings and limits: Researchers found most expanded thyroid clonotypes above 0.001 in blood as well.

Subjects aged 18 to 65 presented with newly diagnosed hyperthyroidism of less than 2 months' duration. Blood dates from first hyperthyroidism diagnosis, before any ophthalmopathy symptoms. Out of roughly 9.1 ml of fresh peripheral blood came the PBMCs. The source material, RNA transcripts, was used to amplify TCR beta CDR3 regions. During a first-round RT-PCR of the TCR CDR3, the HTBI primer set was used. TCRdb called the multiplex PCR reads again in MiXCR, with one record for every CDR3 protein. The sample carries tens of thousands of distinct CDR3 sequences, roughly 49% recorded once. Per the germline V gene, CDR1 is SGHAT and CDR2 is FQNNGV. The trim removed 5 bases at V and 0 bases at J, leaving 8 bases unmatched. CDR3 length: 19 amino acids.

The sample consisted of blood. The chain links TRBV11-2 to TRBJ2-3, with 16 bases identical to TRBD2. The source is a woman aged 45-59 years with Graves' hyperthyroidism that later progressed to Graves' ophthalmopathy. Here the CDR3 reads CASSNMGLAGGTSTDTQYF. The CDR3 coding sequence is TGTGCCAGCAGCAACATGGGACTAGCGGGAGGGACTAGCACAGATACGCAGTATTTT.